The 11 T cell receptor beta chains in this list originate from one sample, sequenced in a study of T cells in Graves' hyperthyroidism and ophthalmopathy. From RNA transcripts, TCR beta CDR3 regions were amplified. The HTBI primer set was used in a first-round RT-PCR of the TCR CDR3. TCRdb independently ran MiXCR on the multiplex PCR reads; one entry per CDR3 protein. Seen here are about 160,000 distinct CDR3 sequences, roughly 10% observed once, and the top ten hold over 20%. The sequenced material came from blood. The source of these receptors is a woman under 30 with Graves' hyperthyroidism that later progressed to Graves' ophthalmopathy.

Ten or more counts support this clonotype. This chain joins TRBV7-9 and TRBJ2-6, with 11 bases aligning to TRBD1. The CDR3 sequence is 17 residues long. The germline gives CDR1 SEHNR, CDR2 FQNEAQ (reference sequence). J was trimmed by 0 bases and V by 6 bases; bases with no gene match: 4. The CDR3 spells CASRGTGGPSGANVLTF. The CDR3 bases are TGTGCCAGCAGGGGGACAGGGGGACCCTCTGGGGCCAACGTCCTGACTTTC.

This clonotype turned up a few times. The CDR3 nucleotides are TGTGCCAGTACCCTAGTAGGAGGGGGTACGCAGTATTTT. This gives the protein CASTLVGGGTQYF. V gene TRBV19 combines with J gene TRBJ2-3; D tentatively reads TRBD1 or TRBD2 (6 bases each). Looked up from germline, CDR1 is LNHDA and CDR2 is SQIVND (reference sequence). V was pared by 7 bases and J by 8 bases, with 16 bases between. This CDR3 has 13 amino acids.

This clonotype came up many times. The chain couples TRBV27 to TRBJ2-5; 15 positions match TRBD2. The CDR3 is made up of 16 amino acids. Per germline, CDR1 MNHEY and CDR2 SMNVEV (reference sequence). V lost 4 bases, J lost 6 bases, and 6 bases stayed unmatched. Written as DNA, the CDR3 is TGTGCCAGCAGTTCCTGGGGACTAGCGGGAGGAAAGACCCAGTACTTC. Its translation is CASSSWGLAGGKTQYF.

This clonotype was detected many times. The chain employs TRBV5-1 and TRBJ1-2; D call uncertain. Germline-derived CDR1 and CDR2 are SGHRS and YFSETQ. The length of the CDR3 is 14 residues. Trimming pared 3 bases from V and 4 bases from J, leaving 13 bases between. The CDR3 protein is CASSSGSRSYGYTF. The CDR3 nucleotides read TGCGCCAGCAGCTCGGGCTCGCGCTCCTATGGCTACACCTTC.

This chain connects TRBV20-1 to TRBJ1-1, with D hard to call. V lost 5 bases and J 1 base, leaving 11 bases between the germline ends. Germline CDR1 reads DFQATT; CDR2 reads SNEGSKA (reference sequence). The CDR3 is 13 residues long. CDR3 sequence: CSAAPHRNTEAFF. The CDR3 DNA is TGCAGTGCTGCCCCTCATAGGAACACTGAAGCTTTCTTT.

About this clonotype: This may be a read error: a much more frequent sequence differs by one nucleotide. The rearrangement uses TRBV29-1 and TRBJ1-2, with D unclear. CDR3 length equals 11 residues. V was clipped by 5 bases and J by 2 bases, with 6 bases between them. Germline CDR1 is SQVTM and CDR2 is ANQGSEA. The CDR3 loop is CSVWRNYGYTF. The CDR3 DNA reads TGCAGCGTTTGGAGGAACTATGGCTACACCTTC.

The chain couples TRBV4-1 to TRBJ1-1, with D possibly being TRBD1 (5 bases). The CDR3 is 14 residues long. The ends were cut back, 6 bases at V and 2 bases at J, with 13 bases in the middle. CDR1 and CDR2 from the germline V gene are MGHRA and YSYEKL. The DNA of the CDR3 is TGCGCCAGCAGGCGGGGGTCACTAAACACTGAAGCTTTCTTT. This encodes CASRRGSLNTEAFF.

This clonotype was seen many times. The chain couples TRBV5-1 to TRBJ2-1; 7 positions match TRBD2. The ends lost 0 bases at V and 2 bases at J; junction bases unmatched: 2. The length of the CDR3 is 15 residues. Germline CDR1 SGHRS, CDR2 YFSETQ. DNA of the CDR3: TGCGCCAGCAGCTTGGGCGGGGGAGCCTACAATGAGCAGTTCTTC. Its translation: CASSLGGGAYNEQFF.

This clonotype was seen a handful of times. The chain couples TRBV4-2 to TRBJ2-2; no definite D call. V was clipped by 0 bases and J by 3 bases, with 5 bases between them. Germline values: CDR1 LGHNA, CDR2 YNFKEQ. This CDR3 is 14 amino acids long. The CDR3 spells CASSQDRDTGELFF. DNA of the CDR3: TGTGCCAGCAGCCAAGATAGAGACACCGGGGAGCTGTTTTTT.

This clonotype was seen only a few times. This CDR3 is CASSISGGNSPLHF. The CDR3 DNA reads TGTGCCAGTAGTATATCGGGGGGTAATTCACCCCTCCACTTT. This sequence joins TRBV19 and TRBJ1-6, with D perhaps matching TRBD1 (5 bases). The CDR3 length is 14 residues. CDR1 and CDR2 (germline): LNHDA, SQIVND (reference sequence). V gave up 2 bases and J gave up 6 bases, with 8 bases separating them.

This clonotype was detected many times. The chain employs TRBV7-9 and TRBJ1-2, with 7 bases identical to TRBD1. CDR1 and CDR2 from the germline V gene are SEHNR and FQNEAQ (reference sequence). The CDR3 has 15 residues. The trim removed 5 bases at V and 2 bases at J, leaving 8 bases unmatched. CDR3 coding DNA: TGTGCCAGCAGCCCCCGACAGGGATGGAACTATGGCTACACCTTC. It encodes CASSPRQGWNYGYTF.